This record covers a single T cell receptor (beta chain). Method: immunoSEQ multiplex PCR; TCRdb's copy keeps in-frame clones and lacks some. The table shows 150,000 to 200,000 clones, with roughly 94% occurring only once. The data stem from a study of control samples from healthy donors and cancer patients. The CDR3 sequence is 13 residues long. Germline V lookup: CDR1 LGHDT, CDR2 YNNKEL (reference sequence). The ends were cut back, 4 bases at V and 8 bases at J, with 14 bases in the middle. The sample taken for sequencing was blood. The sequence was obtained from a woman in her 40s in good health. V usage is TRBV3-1 (or the pseudogene TRBV3-2) and J usage is TRBJ1-2; the D is unclear. CDR3 DNA: TGTGCCAGCAGCCCTTCGACGGAGGGCGGCTACACCTTC. It yields the protein CASSPSTEGGYTF.